The 20 T cell receptor beta chains below were found in one sample sequenced in a study of T cell repertoires in cytomegalovirus infection. These receptors have no known antigen. TCRdb fed the reads into MiXCR, producing one record per CDR3 protein. The repertoire includes 450,000 to 600,000 distinct CDR3 sequences, about 33% of them detected once, and 15% to 20% sits in the top ten. Here the sequenced sample was cultured PBMCs, taken from culture after CMV antigen stimulation. The receptors here all came from a human donor in good health (CMV status not recorded). Some clones in this sample may be carry-over from other donors' samples.

The CDR3: CATVSPPTFNEQFF. CDR3 in DNA: TGTGCCACCGTGAGCCCTCCGACCTTCAATGAGCAGTTCTTC. The V call is TRBV6-2 or TRBV6-3, the J call TRBJ2-1; D remains ambiguous. Trimming cost V 10 bases and J 6 bases, with 19 bases left between them. The CDR3 is 14 amino acids. The germline V gene has CDR1 MNHEY and CDR2 SVGEGT.

In its sample, this clonotype was seen many times. The chain couples TRBV7-6 to TRBJ2-5, with a possible D match to TRBD1 (6 bases). V dropped 5 bases and J dropped 7 bases, with 32 bases sitting between them. Germline V gene data show CDR1 as SGHVS and CDR2 as FNYEAQ. This CDR3 spans 19 amino acids. DNA of the CDR3: TGTGCCAGCAGCCTTGGGCAGGGGATGAATTCCCCACTTTTAGGGACCCAGTACTTC. Translating it yields CASSLGQGMNSPLLGTQYF.

This clonotype was observed a single time. In DNA form, the CDR3 reads TGCAGCGTTGCTACTCCGGGTGGCTACACCTTC. This gives the protein CSVATPGGYTF. V and J are TRBV29-1 and TRBJ1-2; no firm D call. This CDR3 spans 11 amino acids. The V gene's germline CDR1 is SQVTM and CDR2 ANQGSEA. The V and J ends lost 4 bases and 7 bases respectively, with 10 bases between them.

The chain employs TRBV7-9 and TRBJ2-5, with 9 bases aligning to TRBD1. The CDR3 has 15 amino acids. J lost 4 bases, V lost 3 bases, and 6 bases had no gene match. Germline CDR1 is SEHNR and CDR2 is FQNEAQ (reference sequence). CDR3 loop: CASSFSDRGLETQYF. Written as DNA, the CDR3 is TGTGCCAGCAGCTTCTCGGACAGGGGACTAGAGACCCAGTACTTC.

This chain connects TRBV7-2 to TRBJ2-6, with D hard to call. This CDR3 comprises 14 residues. Germline CDR1 SGHTA, CDR2 FQGNSA. Trimming left V 4 bases short and J 9 bases short, with 13 bases between. The CDR3 loop reads CASSYPIRLNVLTF. CDR3 nucleotide sequence: TGTGCCAGCAGCTACCCCATTCGGCTCAACGTCCTGACTTTC.

The table lists this clonotype with many counts. V usage is TRBV9 and J usage is TRBJ2-3; D call uncertain. The CDR3 sequence is 14 residues long. With 0 bases removed from V and 1 base from J, the gap between germline ends came to 6 bases. Germline V CDR1 and CDR2: SGDLS, YYNGEE. For the CDR3, the DNA is TGTGCCAGCAGCGTAGAAATAGGCACAGATACGCAGTATTTT. Protein product: CASSVEIGTDTQYF. The full variable domain, rest sourced from reference TRBV9 and TRBJ2-3, is DSGVTQTPKHLITATGQRVTLRCSPRSGDLSVYWYQQSLDQGLQFLIQYYNGEERAKGNILERFSAQQFPDLHSELNLSSLELGDSALYFCASSVEIGTDTQYFGPGTRLTVL.

The V call is TRBV7-6, the J call TRBJ1-3; no reliable D call. The V gene lost 1 base and the J gene lost 6 bases, with 10 bases spanning the gap. The germline gives CDR1 SGHVS, CDR2 FNYEAQ. The CDR3 loop spans 14 amino acids. The CDR3 nucleotides read TGTGCCAGCAGCTTAGAAGGGTTTGAAAACACCATATATTTT. The encoded protein is CASSLEGFENTIYF. The variable domain in full, completed from reference TRBV7-6 and TRBJ1-3, reads GAGVSQSPRYKVTKRGQDVALRCDPISGHVSLYWYRQALGQGPEFLTYFNYEAQQDKSGLPNDRFSAERPEGSISTLTIQRTEQRDSAMYRCASSLEGFENTIYFGEGSWLTVV.

This clonotype was recorded a few times. The chain combines TRBV7-9 with TRBJ1-6, with D possibly TRBD1 on 5 matching bases. Trimming removed 6 bases from V and 5 bases from J, with 14 bases in between. CDR3 length: 15 amino acids. Germline CDR1 SEHNR, CDR2 FQNEAQ (reference sequence). CDR3 in amino acids: CASSVGGVNNSPLHF. The CDR3 nucleotides read TGTGCCAGCAGTGTGGGAGGGGTCAATAATTCACCCCTCCACTTT.

The chain employs TRBV19 and TRBJ1-1; the D gene is possibly TRBD1 (5 bases). CDR3 length: 21 residues. The germline V gene has CDR1 LNHDA and CDR2 SQIVND (reference sequence). V lost 3 bases and J lost 4, with 33 bases in between. CDR3 in DNA: TGTGCCAGTAGTATTTATTGGGGCCGCACTAAGGGTGGGGGGACGGCCACTGAAGCTTTCTTT. Protein product: CASSIYWGRTKGGGTATEAFF.

This chain links TRBV19 with TRBJ2-2; D is unresolved. This CDR3 is built from 15 residues. Germline assignment: CDR1 LNHDA and CDR2 SQIVND (reference sequence). V lost 3 bases, J lost 9 bases, and 17 bases lay in between. The CDR3 DNA is TGTGCCAGTAGTATTCCAAGCGACCCAACTAGGGAGCTGTTTTTT. Protein: CASSIPSDPTRELFF.

This clonotype was seen at least ten times. The V gene is TRBV7-2, the J gene TRBJ2-1, with 11 positions matching TRBD2. The CDR3 extends over 18 amino acids. The germline CDR1 and CDR2 sequences are SGHTA and FQGNSA. With V trimmed by 3 bases and J by 0 bases, 7 bases remained unmatched. CDR3 DNA sequence: TGTGCCAGCAGCTTTGGGCTAGCGGGGGGAAGCTCCTACAATGAGCAGTTCTTC. This codes for CASSFGLAGGSSYNEQFF. Supplemented by reference TRBV7-2 and TRBJ2-1, the full variable domain reads GAGVSQSPSNKVTEKGKDVELRCDPISGHTALYWYRQSLGQGLEFLIYFQGNSAPDKSGLPSDRFSAERTGGSVSTLTIQRTQQEDSAVYLCASSFGLAGGSSYNEQFFGPGTRLTVL.

The genes are TRBV4-1 and TRBJ2-6; TRBD1 matches 7 bases. The trim removed 0 bases at V and 4 bases at J, leaving 9 bases unmatched. Per germline, CDR1 MGHRA and CDR2 YSYEKL. CDR3 size: 18 residues. The CDR3 is CASSQETGAASGANVLTF. The CDR3 coding sequence is TGCGCCAGCAGCCAAGAAACAGGGGCCGCCTCAGGGGCCAACGTCCTGACTTTC.

V usage is TRBV10-2 and J usage is TRBJ2-1; no clear D gene. Germline assignment: CDR1 WSHSY and CDR2 SAAADI. The CDR3 runs to 16 residues. V lost 0 bases and J lost 0, with 9 bases in between. CDR3 bases: TGCGCCAGCAGTGAGTCGGTCAGAAGCTCCTACAATGAGCAGTTCTTC. Its translation: CASSESVRSSYNEQFF.

The chain recombines TRBV6-2 or TRBV6-3 with TRBJ2-7, with D possibly called TRBD1 or TRBD2 (5 bases each). CDR3 length: 14 residues. The V and J ends lost 5 bases and 6 bases respectively, with 17 bases between them. Germline V gives CDR1 MNHEY, CDR2 SVGEGT. The CDR3 protein is CASSPGDQPIEQYF. For the CDR3, the DNA is TGTGCCAGCAGTCCTGGGGACCAGCCGATCGAGCAGTACTTC.

This clonotype was observed at least ten times. The chain recombines TRBV7-2 with TRBJ2-2, with TRBD2 identical over 9 bases. Germline V gene sequence: CDR1 SGHTA, CDR2 FQGNSA. The CDR3 runs to 15 residues. J gave up 4 bases and V 2 bases, and 2 bases lay outside the gene matches. The CDR3 coding sequence is TGTGCCAGCAGCTTAATAGCGGGGGTCACCGGGGAGCTGTTTTTT. It specifies CASSLIAGVTGELFF.

V gene TRBV6-1 combines with J gene TRBJ1-5; D call uncertain. Per germline, CDR1 MNHNS and CDR2 SASEGT. Trimming pared 10 bases from V and 2 bases from J, leaving 18 bases between. This CDR3 region has 15 residues. CDR3: CATLTSAAGNQPQHF. The CDR3, as DNA: TGTGCCACCCTAACATCCGCGGCGGGCAATCAGCCCCAGCATTTT.

In this sample, this clonotype turned up a few times. The J gene is TRBJ1-5, the V gene TRBV4-1; D ambiguous. V lost 0 bases, J lost 6 bases, and 6 bases lay in between. Germline assignment: CDR1 MGHRA and CDR2 YSYEKL. The CDR3 is made up of 13 amino acids. The CDR3 sequence: CASSQDRIQPQHF. CDR3 coding DNA: TGCGCCAGCAGCCAAGATCGGATTCAGCCCCAGCATTTT.

In its sample, this clonotype was seen many times. The rearrangement joins TRBV7-9 to TRBJ1-4; no definite D call. Germline V lookup: CDR1 SEHNR, CDR2 FQNEAQ (reference sequence). CDR3 length: 14 amino acids. V shed 6 bases and J shed 0 bases, with 8 bases lying between them. Here the CDR3 reads CASRDGTTNEKLFF. The CDR3 region has the DNA TGTGCCAGCAGAGACGGGACAACTAATGAAAAACTGTTTTTT. Supplemented by reference TRBV7-9 and TRBJ1-4, the full variable domain reads DTGVSQNPRHKITKRGQNVTFRCDPISEHNRLYWYRQTLGQGPEFLTYFQNEAQLEKSRLLSDRFSAERPKGSFSTLEIQRTEQGDSAMYLCASRDGTTNEKLFFGSGTQLSVL.

This chain connects TRBV5-1 to TRBJ2-3, with 7 positions matching TRBD2. With 4 bases clipped from V and 0 bases from J, the junction kept 5 bases outside the gene matches. This CDR3 is 15 amino acids long. The germline V gene has CDR1 SGHRS and CDR2 YFSETQ. This chain's CDR3 is CASSREARSTDTQYF. Here the CDR3 DNA reads TGCGCCAGCAGCCGGGAGGCCAGAAGCACAGATACGCAGTATTTT.

This clonotype showed up many times. This chain links TRBV7-2 with TRBJ1-5; D perhaps matches TRBD1 (5 bases). Trimming removed 1 base from V and 2 bases from J, with 9 bases in between. Looked up from germline, CDR1 is SGHTA and CDR2 is FQGNSA. This CDR3 region has 15 residues. The CDR3 nucleotides read TGTGCCAGCAGCTTAGAAGGACAAGGCAATCAGCCCCAGCATTTT. Protein sequence: CASSLEGQGNQPQHF.